The entry that follows covers one T cell receptor beta chain sequence. Its antigen is currently unknown. The source of the sample is a study of beta chain features in type 1 diabetes. General study findings and limits: TCRB repertoires of naive, central memory and Treg cells appeared more similar among patients than among healthy donors. All four CD4+ subsets of Type 1 diabetes patients contained TCRB CDR3s that were moderately but significantly shorter.

It was via CD45RO/CCR7/CD25/CD127/CD95/CD27 that CD4+ naive, central memory, regulatory and stem cell-like memory cells were sorted. The J segment lost 2 bases and the V segment lost 5 bases, leaving 2 bases of the junction unmatched. Germline V gene sequence: CDR1 LNHDA, CDR2 SQIVND (reference sequence). The CDR3 covers 14 residues. Investigators reverse transcribed all isolated RNA, so they sequenced expressed TCRB transcripts. Assay: immunoSEQ multiplex PCR; the TCRdb copy retains only in-frame clones and omits some. Here the sample spans 600,000 to 700,000 clones, around 12% being singletons. The sequenced sample consisted of naive CD4+ T cells from blood. This TCR came from a man aged 25 to 40 with type 1 diabetes. This sequence joins TRBV19 and TRBJ1-2; 10 bases line up with TRBD1. CDR3 DNA sequence: TGTGCCAGTAGTCGGGACAGGGGAAACTATGGCTACACCTTC. Amino acid sequence: CASSRDRGNYGYTF.